The T cell receptor (beta chain) described here comes from a study of blood T cell repertoires in COVID-19. Study overall: T cells, B-cell-depleted T cells, or PBMCs supplied cDNA or gDNA.

From germline, CDR1 is SGHDN and CDR2 FVKESK. V lost 4 bases to trimming and J lost 6 bases, with 15 bases between them. CDR3 length: 14 residues. Authors' methods: Nucleated cell counts were estimated from reference gene primer amplification. Libraries were prepared by immunoSEQ multiplex PCR; TCRdb keeps only in-frame clonotypes and omits some of them. V and J calls and clone size come straight from that table; D and trimming were deduced from the DNA. The sample yields 200,000 or so clones, around nine tenths seen once. The rearrangement joins TRBV14 to TRBJ1-1; D possibly corresponds to TRBD1 (5 bases). The source is a man aged 25 to 45 who had recovered from COVID-19. The specimen sequenced was PBMCs or T cells enriched from blood (not recorded which). The CDR3: CASSRLGVWAEAFF. The CDR3 DNA reads as TGTGCCAGCAGCCGATTAGGGGTGTGGGCTGAAGCTTTCTTT.